This T cell receptor beta chain originates from a study of cytomegalovirus exposure and HLA in healthy donors. With 60 Vbeta and 13 Jbeta primers, the PCR was carried out. Generated by immunoSEQ multiplex PCR, the TCRdb table keeps only in-frame clones and is missing some. The sample totals 45,000 to 60,000 clones; its top ten clones hold about 2.3%. The material sequenced was PBMCs. This sequence was found in a female donor in good health and CMV-seronegative.

CDR3 amino acids: CASRDGQGRNYGYTF. In DNA form, the CDR3 reads TGTGCCAGCAGGGACGGACAGGGGCGGAACTATGGCTACACCTTC. The chain recombines TRBV6-5 with TRBJ1-2; 9 bases fit TRBD1. J gave up 2 bases and V 6 bases, and 7 bases lay outside the gene matches. The CDR3 totals 15 residues. Germline values: CDR1 MNHEY, CDR2 SVGAGI.